The 9 T cell receptor beta chains below were found in one sample sequenced in a study of blood T cell repertoires in COVID-19. TCRdb's copy holds only in-frame clones and misses some; the assay was immunoSEQ multiplex PCR. The sample has about 260,000 clones; over 80% are singletons. Sequencing was performed on peripheral blood. The receptors derive from a woman aged 70-85 years with COVID-19, enrolled during active disease.

This clone was detected once. The gene calls are TRBV6-5 and TRBJ1-5; perhaps TRBD1 as D (5 bases). The CDR3 is made up of 14 amino acids. Germline V gives CDR1 MNHEY, CDR2 SVGAGI. Trimming pared 4 bases from V and 1 base from J, leaving 8 bases between. For the CDR3, the DNA is TGTGCCAGCAGTTTCCAGGGAAGCAATCAGCCCCAGCATTTT. Translated: CASSFQGSNQPQHF.

The chain links TRBV12-5 to TRBJ2-2; 8 positions match TRBD2. Per germline, CDR1 LGHNT and CDR2 FRNRAP. This CDR3 is built from 16 residues. The V and J ends lost 3 bases and 1 base, in that order; junction bases with no gene match: 4. CDR3 amino acids: CASGFLSGKNTGELFF. Written as DNA, the CDR3 is TGTGCTAGTGGTTTCCTTAGCGGGAAGAACACCGGGGAGCTGTTTTTT.

The chain is built from TRBV7-7 and TRBJ1-1; no definite D call. CDR3 size: 10 residues. Germline V CDR1 and CDR2: SSHAT, FNYEAQ (reference sequence). The DNA of the CDR3 is TGTGCTGTCAGGCCCGGGGTGGCTTTCTTT. The encoded protein is CAVRPGVAFF.

This clone was picked up one time. The V and J genes are TRBV10-3 and TRBJ1-1; no firm D call. Germline CDR1 is ENHRY and CDR2 is SYGVKD. V gave up 2 bases and J gave up 1 base, with 8 bases separating them. The CDR3 extends over 14 amino acids. CDR3 sequence: CAISEHNQNTEAFF. For the CDR3, the DNA is TGTGCCATCAGTGAGCACAATCAGAACACTGAAGCTTTCTTT.

The J gene is TRBJ2-5, the V gene TRBV4-2, with 7 bases aligning to TRBD1. Germline CDR1 LGHNA, CDR2 YNFKEQ. The junction had 3 bases not matched to a gene; V was cut back by 1 base and J by 1 base. The length of the CDR3 is 15 residues. The CDR3 DNA follows: TGTGCCAGCAGCCAAGGGGGACAGTTCCAAGAGACCCAGTACTTC. Protein sequence: CASSQGGQFQETQYF.

This rearrangement joins TRBV27 to TRBJ2-7, with D tentatively TRBD2 (6 bases). Germline loops: CDR1 MNHEY, CDR2 SMNVEV (reference sequence). The CDR3 consists of 15 residues. Trimming cost V 6 bases and J 5 bases, with 20 bases left between them. In DNA, the CDR3 is TGTGCCAGCAGCCCCATCGACGGGAGTCTGGACGAGCAGTACTTC. This translates into CASSPIDGSLDEQYF.

The rearrangement links TRBV19 to TRBJ2-1; 7 nucleotides line up with TRBD2. CDR1 is LNHDA and CDR2 is SQIVND in the germline V gene (reference sequence). The J segment lost 2 bases and the V segment lost 6 bases, leaving 1 base of the junction unmatched. CDR3 size: 13 residues. The chain's CDR3 is CASSSGTYNEQFF. The DNA of the CDR3 is TGTGCCAGTAGCAGCGGGACCTACAATGAGCAGTTCTTC.

V is TRBV15 and J is TRBJ2-1; the match to TRBD2 covers 8 bases. J was trimmed by 4 bases and V by 6 bases; bases with no gene match: 8. Germline V gives CDR1 LNHNV, CDR2 YYDKDF (reference sequence). CDR3 length equals 15 residues. The CDR3 nucleotides are TGTGCCACCAGGAGTTTAGCGGGACAATACAATGAGCAGTTCTTC. Amino acids: CATRSLAGQYNEQFF.

This clone was picked up one time. The chain employs TRBV5-1 and TRBJ2-5; 7 bases are shared with TRBD2. J was trimmed by 0 bases and V by 1 base; bases with no gene match: 6. The CDR3 has 16 amino acids. Germline V gives CDR1 SGHRS, CDR2 YFSETQ. The CDR3 DNA follows: TGCGCCAGCAGCTTGTGGACTAGTCGTTACCAAGAGACCCAGTACTTC. Protein: CASSLWTSRYQETQYF.